A single TCR beta chain is shown here with its context. The ends were cut back, 7 bases at V and 6 bases at J, with 19 bases in the middle. This CDR3 has 14 residues. CDR1 and CDR2 from the germline V gene are LNHDA and SQIVND (reference sequence). The sample comes from a study of blood T cell repertoires in COVID-19. Study overall: PBMCs, B-cell-depleted T cells, or T cells were the source of the cDNA or gDNA that made up the material.

The data were produced by immunoSEQ multiplex PCR, yet TCRdb's version contains in-frame clones alone and is incomplete. The sample contains 95,000 to 150,000 clones, about four fifths of which appear only once. The sample comprised peripheral blood. This clonotype was obtained from a man in his sixties with acute or convalescent COVID-19. V gene TRBV19 combines with J gene TRBJ2-7, with a tentative D call TRBD1 (6 bases). CDR3 nucleotide sequence: TGTGCCAGTATGTGGGCCGTGGGGGCTGGCGAGCAGTACTTC. Amino acids: CASMWAVGAGEQYF.